The 23 T cell receptor beta chains below were found in one sample sequenced in a study of shared clonotypes between healthy human individuals (TCRdb year 2020). The library came from the immunoSEQ multiplex PCR assay. This is the immuneACCESS table as TCRdb keeps it, with only in-frame sequences that have V and J called. A part of the clones is gone; compared with another copy, unresolved V genes explain less than half, and the rest is unexplained. Counted in this sample were about 490,000 clones; 79% of them appeared once. 9.5% to 15% of the sample goes to the ten largest clones. Input material: PBMCs. The source of these receptors is a woman between 40 and 55 years old in good health. Some clones in this sample may be carry-over from other donors' samples.

The CDR3 DNA reads TGTGCCAGCTCACTCACAGGGATCAATCAGCCCCAGCATTTT. This translates into CASSLTGINQPQHF. The J gene is TRBJ1-5, the V gene TRBV18; TRBD1 is a possible D gene (6 bases). This CDR3 comprises 14 residues. V lost 4 bases to trimming and J lost 3 bases, with 10 bases between them. CDR1 and CDR2 (germline): KGHSH, LQKENI.

J is TRBJ2-3 and V is TRBV5-1; D possibly corresponds to TRBD2 (6 bases). The V gene lost 4 bases and the J gene lost 2 bases, with 17 bases spanning the gap. The CDR3 contains 16 residues. The germline CDR1 and CDR2 sequences are SGHRS and YFSETQ. CDR3 nucleotides: TGCGCCAGCAGCATGGGTTATGGGGGGTCCACAGATACGCAGTATTTT. This codes for CASSMGYGGSTDTQYF.

The chain couples TRBV10-2 to TRBJ2-1; 8 bases match TRBD2. V was pared by 2 bases and J by 7 bases, with 7 bases of the junction left unmatched. There are 15 residues in the CDR3. From germline, CDR1 is WSHSY and CDR2 SAAADI. The CDR3 protein is CASSENVAGPNEQFF. CDR3 nucleotides: TGCGCCAGCAGTGAGAACGTAGCGGGGCCTAATGAGCAGTTCTTC.

The chain has TRBV6-6 and TRBJ2-7, with 8 bases lining up with TRBD2. Looked up from germline, CDR1 is MNHNY and CDR2 is SVGAGI (reference sequence). J was trimmed by 4 bases and V by 8 bases; bases with no gene match: 7. This CDR3 spans 13 amino acids. The CDR3 DNA sequence: TGTGCCAGCGGGGAGCGGGAGAATTACGAGCAGTACTTC. Encoded protein: CASGERENYEQYF.

This chain connects TRBV7-6 to TRBJ2-4, with TRBD1 matching 7 bases. CDR1 and CDR2 (germline): SGHVS, FNYEAQ. This CDR3 comprises 14 residues. Trimming removed 4 bases from V and 8 bases from J; junction bases left unmatched: 8. CDR3 in amino acids: CASSSQGWVDIQYF. The CDR3 nucleotides read TGTGCCAGCAGCTCACAGGGGTGGGTGGACATTCAGTACTTC.

The sample holds a few counts of this clone. This chain connects TRBV5-6 to TRBJ2-1; TRBD2 might be the D (6 bases). V lost 5 bases to trimming and J lost 14 bases, with 17 bases between them. This CDR3 is 12 amino acids long. CDR1 SGHDT and CDR2 YYEEEE come from the germline V gene. The CDR3 protein is CASSYRDSEEFF. CDR3 DNA sequence: TGTGCCAGCAGTTACCGGGACTCAGAAGAGTTCTTC.

The chain employs TRBV29-1 and TRBJ1-2; 9 bases align to TRBD1. This CDR3 spans 15 amino acids. The germline V gene has CDR1 SQVTM and CDR2 ANQGSEA. V gave up 0 bases and J gave up 8 bases; unmatched junction bases: 10. The CDR3 spells CSVEDYRDRASGYTF. The DNA of the CDR3 is TGCAGCGTTGAAGATTACAGGGACAGGGCCTCGGGCTACACCTTC. Filled out from reference TRBV29-1 and TRBJ1-2, the complete variable domain reads SAVISQKPSRDICQRGTSLTIQCQVDSQVTMMFWYRQQPGQSLTLIATANQGSEATYESGFVIDKFPISRPNLTFSTLTVSNMSPEDSSIYLCSVEDYRDRASGYTFGSGTRLTVV.

Notes on this clone: This same CDR3 is encoded by further DNA sequences in the sample. The chain uses TRBV15 and TRBJ1-5; D is undetermined. This CDR3 has 14 residues. CDR1 and CDR2 from the germline V gene are LNHNV and YYDKDF (reference sequence). V lost 0 bases and J 6 bases, leaving 9 bases between the germline ends. The DNA of the CDR3 is TGTGCCACCAGCAGAGATCGGGGTCTTCAGCCCCAGCATTTT. Encoded protein: CATSRDRGLQPQHF.

This clone was detected ten times or more. The J gene is TRBJ1-4, the V gene TRBV30, with 9 nucleotides matching TRBD1. Per germline, CDR1 GTSNPN and CDR2 SVGIG (reference sequence). V shed 8 bases and J 6 bases; nucleotides not matched to a gene: 10. The CDR3 has 14 residues. Here the CDR3 DNA reads TGTGCCCGGGAGGACCGGACAGGGGATGAAAAACTGTTTTTT. Amino acids: CAREDRTGDEKLFF.

The CDR3 loop reads CASSFWTGNTGELFF. The DNA for the CDR3 is TGTGCCAGCAGCTTCTGGACAGGGAACACCGGGGAGCTGTTTTTT. The chain employs TRBV7-9 and TRBJ2-2; TRBD1 matches 7 bases. Per the germline V gene, CDR1 is SEHNR and CDR2 is FQNEAQ (reference sequence). The junction had 2 bases not matched to a gene; V was cut back by 3 bases and J by 1 base. This CDR3 spans 15 amino acids.

J is TRBJ2-2 and V is TRBV11-3; D gene unclear. V lost 5 bases and J lost 6, with 7 bases in between. Germline V gene sequence: CDR1 SGHNT, CDR2 YENEEA. The CDR3 sequence is 12 residues long. CDR3 nucleotide sequence: TGTGCCAGCAGCCGAGTATCCGGGGAGCTGTTTTTT. Protein product: CASSRVSGELFF.

The V and J genes are TRBV4-3 and TRBJ1-4; D unclear. Deletions cut 0 bases from V and 8 bases from J, with 7 bases between. The CDR3 loop spans 13 amino acids. Looked up from germline, CDR1 is LGHNA and CDR2 is YSLEER. The CDR3 nucleotides are TGCGCCAGCAGCCAAGATCAGGACGAAAAACTGTTTTTT. Amino acids: CASSQDQDEKLFF.

The rearrangement uses TRBV5-6 and TRBJ2-5; 9 bases are shared with TRBD1. The length of the CDR3 is 14 residues. V lost 3 bases and J lost 5; bases outside the gene matches: 5. In germline, CDR1 is SGHDT, CDR2 YYEEEE. CDR3 DNA sequence: TGTGCCAGCAGCTGGGGGACAGGGACGGAGACCCAGTACTTC. Translated, it gives CASSWGTGTETQYF.

This clone occurred a few times. The V call is TRBV19, the J call TRBJ2-5; 11 bases match TRBD2. CDR1 LNHDA and CDR2 SQIVND come from the germline V gene (reference sequence). V lost 3 bases and J lost 5; bases outside the gene matches: 2. The CDR3 has 14 residues. The CDR3 DNA is TGTGCCAGTAGTATTGCTAGCGGGAGGGAGACCCAGTACTTC. Its translation: CASSIASGRETQYF.

The chain employs TRBV2 and TRBJ2-1, with 8 bases identical to TRBD2. This CDR3 comprises 18 residues. Germline V gives CDR1 SNHLY, CDR2 FYNNEI. The trim removed 6 bases at V and 0 bases at J, leaving 13 bases unmatched. The DNA of the CDR3 is TGTGCCAGCAGGGGGGCCCATATAGCGGGGAGCTCCTACAATGAGCAGTTCTTC. Translated: CASRGAHIAGSSYNEQFF. Full variable domain (outside the CDR3, taken from reference TRBV2 and TRBJ2-1): EPEVTQTPSHQVTQMGQEVILRCVPISNHLYFYWYRQILGQKVEFLVSFYNNEISEKSEIFDDQFSVERPDGSNFTLKIRSTKLEDSAMYFCASRGAHIAGSSYNEQFFGPGTRLTVL.

The chain links TRBV6-5 to TRBJ1-5; 8 nucleotides line up with TRBD1. Germline values: CDR1 MNHEY, CDR2 SVGAGI. The CDR3 runs 14 residues. The trim removed 4 bases at V and 6 bases at J, leaving 5 bases unmatched. This chain's CDR3 is CASSSQGGGQPQHF. CDR3 in DNA: TGTGCCAGCAGTTCACAGGGGGGCGGTCAGCCCCAGCATTTT.

The genes are TRBV6-6 and TRBJ1-3, with D possibly being TRBD1 (6 bases). V was clipped by 1 base and J by 3 bases, with 13 bases between them. Germline CDR1 is MNHNY and CDR2 is SVGAGI (reference sequence). CDR3 length equals 16 residues. For the CDR3, the DNA is TGTGCCAGCAGTTACTTCGGGGGGCGAGGTGGAAACACCATATATTTT. This sequence encodes CASSYFGGRGGNTIYF.

The gene calls are TRBV29-1 and TRBJ1-1; TRBD1 might be the D (6 bases). Germline assignment: CDR1 SQVTM and CDR2 ANQGSEA. V shed 5 bases and J shed 3 bases, with 19 bases lying between them. This CDR3 region has 15 residues. In DNA, the CDR3 is TGCAGCGTTTTAGATCGGGGGCGTCGGGACACTGAAGCTTTCTTT. As protein: CSVLDRGRRDTEAFF.

This rearrangement joins TRBV11-2 to TRBJ2-7; D ambiguous. Between the trimmed V and J ends, which lost 5 bases and 7 bases, there was a span of 21 bases. Germline CDR1 is SGHAT and CDR2 is FQNNGV. The CDR3 contains 15 residues. DNA for the CDR3: TGTGCCAGCAGCGCGATTCAAGGTGGGGTAGGTGAGCAGTACTTC. It specifies CASSAIQGGVGEQYF.

V gene TRBV28 combines with J gene TRBJ1-1, with D perhaps TRBD1 (5 bases). Deletions cut 3 bases from V and 5 bases from J, with 13 bases between. CDR1 is MDHEN and CDR2 is SYDVKM in the germline V gene. The CDR3 consists of 14 residues. The CDR3 spells CASSFTQGSTEAFF. As DNA, the CDR3 is TGTGCCAGCAGTTTCACCCAGGGAAGTACTGAAGCTTTCTTT.

This chain joins TRBV7-9 and TRBJ2-1; weak D call: TRBD2 (6 bases). Germline CDR1 and CDR2: SEHNR and FQNEAQ (reference sequence). This CDR3 has 15 residues. Trimming stripped 5 bases from V and 6 bases from J, with 17 bases between. CDR3 DNA: TGTGCCAGCAGCCCTGTTGGAGGGCTCGGCAATGAGCAGTTCTTC. As protein: CASSPVGGLGNEQFF. Drawing the rest from reference TRBV7-9 and TRBJ2-1, the complete variable domain is DTGVSQNPRHKITKRGQNVTFRCDPISEHNRLYWYRQTLGQGPEFLTYFQNEAQLEKSRLLSDRFSAERPKGSFSTLEIQRTEQGDSAMYLCASSPVGGLGNEQFFGPGTRLTVL.

The chain recombines TRBV6-4 with TRBJ2-3, with 8 bases identical to TRBD1. Germline V CDR1 and CDR2: MRHNA, SNTAGT. The V segment lost 6 bases and the J segment 3 bases; nucleotides outside the gene matches: 5. The length of the CDR3 is 14 residues. This CDR3 reads CASSPGGGTDTQYF. CDR3 DNA sequence: TGTGCCAGCAGCCCAGGGGGCGGGACAGATACGCAGTATTTT.

V gene TRBV6-1 combines with J gene TRBJ1-5; TRBD1 is a possible D gene (5 bases). CDR1 is MNHNS and CDR2 is SASEGT in the germline V gene. Trimming stripped 2 bases from V and 1 base from J, with 9 bases between. The CDR3 sequence is 15 residues long. In DNA, the CDR3 is TGTGCCAGCAGTGAAAGGGGAAGGAGCAATCAGCCCCAGCATTTT. Translated: CASSERGRSNQPQHF.